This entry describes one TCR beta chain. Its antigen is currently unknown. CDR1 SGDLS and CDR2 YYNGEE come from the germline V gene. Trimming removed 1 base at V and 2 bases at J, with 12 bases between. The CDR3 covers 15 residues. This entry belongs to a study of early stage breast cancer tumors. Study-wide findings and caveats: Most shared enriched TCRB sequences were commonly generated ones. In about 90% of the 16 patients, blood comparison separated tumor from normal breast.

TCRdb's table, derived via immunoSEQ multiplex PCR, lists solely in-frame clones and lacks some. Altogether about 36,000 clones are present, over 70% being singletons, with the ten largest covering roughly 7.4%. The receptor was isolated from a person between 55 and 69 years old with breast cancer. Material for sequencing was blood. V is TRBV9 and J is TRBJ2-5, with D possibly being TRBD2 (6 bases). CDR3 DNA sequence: TGTGCCAGCAGCGTACTAGCGACTTTTCAAGAGACCCAGTACTTC. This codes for CASSVLATFQETQYF.